This TCR beta chain appears in the sequencing data of a study of T-cell reconstitution after alpha-beta-depleted transplantation in children. The TCRbeta library incorporated unique molecular identifiers. TCRdb reprocessed the PCR reads via MiXCR and lists one record per CDR3 protein. The sample lists approximately 120,000 distinct CDR3 sequences, more than 9.5% occurring once. General study results and limits: Alpha-beta T cells about two months after transplant reportedly derived from several hundred expanded graft clones.

This CDR3 contains 15 residues. Deletions cut 0 bases from V and 2 bases from J, with 10 bases between. Germline V gives CDR1 SGHRS, CDR2 YFSETQ. In its sample, this clonotype was seen a few times. Its cognate antigen is unknown. The J gene is TRBJ2-3, the V gene TRBV5-1; the D call may be TRBD1 or TRBD2 (5 bases each). This TCR was recovered from a girl under three years old who had a stem cell transplant for combined immunodeficiency, so the T cells may come from the graft donor. The sequences come from PBMCs, mostly from graft donor cells, collected 180 days after TCRalphabeta/CD19-depleted stem cell transplant. CDR3 DNA: TGCGCCAGCAGCTTGGTTGGGGGAGACACAGATACGCAGTATTTT. Translation gives CASSLVGGDTDTQYF. The full variable domain, with the rest looked up from reference TRBV5-1 and TRBJ2-3, is KAGVTQTPRYLIKTRGQQVTLSCSPISGHRSVSWYQQTPGQGLQFLFEYFSETQRNKGNFPGRFSGRQFSNSRSEMNVSTLELGDSALYLCASSLVGGDTDTQYFGPGTRLTVL.